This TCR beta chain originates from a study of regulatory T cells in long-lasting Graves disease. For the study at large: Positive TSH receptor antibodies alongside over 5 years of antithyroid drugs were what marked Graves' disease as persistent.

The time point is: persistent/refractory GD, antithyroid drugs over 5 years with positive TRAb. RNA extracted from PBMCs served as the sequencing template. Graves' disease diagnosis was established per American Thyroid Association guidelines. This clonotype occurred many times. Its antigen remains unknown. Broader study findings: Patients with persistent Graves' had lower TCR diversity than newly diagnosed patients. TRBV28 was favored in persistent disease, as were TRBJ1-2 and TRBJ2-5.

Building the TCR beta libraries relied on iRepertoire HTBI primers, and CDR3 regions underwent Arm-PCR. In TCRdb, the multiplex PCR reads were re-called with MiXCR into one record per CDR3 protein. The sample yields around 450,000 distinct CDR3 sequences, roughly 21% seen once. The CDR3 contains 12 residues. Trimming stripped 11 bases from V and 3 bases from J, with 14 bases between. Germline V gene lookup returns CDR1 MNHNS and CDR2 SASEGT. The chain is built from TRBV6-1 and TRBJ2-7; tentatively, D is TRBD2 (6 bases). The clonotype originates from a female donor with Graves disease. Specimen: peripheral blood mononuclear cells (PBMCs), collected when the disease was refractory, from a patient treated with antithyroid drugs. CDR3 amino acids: CAGSSGYYEQYF. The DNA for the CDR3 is TGTGCCGGGAGTAGCGGATACTACGAGCAGTACTTC.